The clone carrying this TCR beta chain was observed many times. Antigen: not known. The CDR3 consists of 14 residues. V lost 1 base to trimming and J lost 8 bases; unmatched junction nucleotides: 4. Building the TCR beta libraries relied on iRepertoire HTBI primers, and CDR3 regions underwent Arm-PCR. TCRdb re-called the multiplex PCR reads through MiXCR, storing one row per CDR3 protein. The repertoire has over 300,000 distinct CDR3 sequences, less than 20% of them found once; the top ten carry 29%. This entry is derived from a study of regulatory T cells in long-lasting Graves disease. Background on the study: The study counted Graves' disease as persistent given over 5 years of antithyroid drugs and positive TSH receptor antibodies. Study-level points and caveats: Shared public clonotypes totalled approximately 3,000 in persistent patients, compared with about 990 in new patients. Favored usage of TRBV28, TRBJ1-2 and TRBJ2-5 was recorded in persistent disease. Accuracy may have suffered from the small sample size.

Stated time point: persistent/refractory GD, antithyroid drugs over 5 years with positive TRAb. Preparation of the TCR library used RNA extracted from PBMCs. This TCR was recovered from a female donor with Graves disease. The sequenced sample was peripheral blood mononuclear cells (PBMCs), obtained when the disease was refractory, from a patient treated with antithyroid drugs. V and J are TRBV12-3 or TRBV12-4 and TRBJ2-5, with TRBD2 identical over 10 bases. In DNA form, the CDR3 reads TGTGCCAGCAGTTTAGGAGCGGGGGGGCCAACCCAGTACTTC. Its protein product is CASSLGAGGPTQYF.